The sample holds many counts of the clone carrying this TCR beta chain. Its antigen remains unidentified. The data were obtained in a study of T cells in Graves' hyperthyroidism and ophthalmopathy. The wider study: Sampling of peripheral blood happened at initial diagnosis, prior to any treatment.

Findings of the study overall: The model's output predicted ophthalmopathy at a median of roughly 6.9 months prior to onset.

Amplification of TCR beta CDR3 regions used RNA as the template. TCR CDR3 regions were first amplified by RT-PCR with HTBI primers. TCRdb fed the multiplex PCR reads into MiXCR, producing one record per CDR3 protein. This repertoire shows almost 500,000 distinct CDR3 sequences, approximately 23% found once; its top ten account for under 55%. This CDR3 contains 13 residues. The germline V and J ends were trimmed by 0 bases and 3 bases, with 6 bases remaining between them. Sequenced: blood. The receptor's source is a woman in her 70s with Graves' ophthalmopathy. The chain has TRBV12-3 or TRBV12-4 and TRBJ2-7; D unclear. CDR3 nucleotides: TGTGCCAGCAGTTTAGCCCCAAGCTACGAGCAGTACTTC. Its protein product is CASSLAPSYEQYF.